A selection of T cell receptor beta chains follows, all from one sample in a study of response to subunit inactivated influenza vaccine. TCRdb reprocessed the RT-PCR reads via MiXCR and lists one record per CDR3 protein. This table has hundreds of thousands of distinct CDR3 sequences, less than 20% appearing once. Sample: PBMCs from blood, taken 11 to 12 days after vaccination. The receptor set was obtained from a man aged 45-65 years who received an inactivated influenza vaccine. Both conserved end residues are part of each CDR3. The D gene is left open where the match is weak. Clone size is stated in some rows and not others, as once, few, many or a class when expanded.

TRBV29-1	-	TRBJ2-1	-	TGCAGCGTGGTCCAAGGAGGTGAGCAGTTCTTC	CSVVQGGEQFF
TRBV6-2/TRBV6-3	-	TRBJ2-1	TRBD1	TGTGCCAGCAGGCAGGACAGGGACTCCTACAATGAGCAGTTCTTC	CASRQDRDSYNEQFF
TRBV15	many	TRBJ2-2	-	TGTGCCACCAGCAGAGTAGGGAGTGGAGGGCCTTTCACCGGGGAGCTGTTTTTT	CATSRVGSGGPFTGELFF
TRBV5-1	-	TRBJ2-1	-	TGCGCCAGCACCGACAGCTCCTACAATGAGCAGTTCTTC	CASTDSSYNEQFF
TRBV4-3	-	TRBJ2-7	-	TGCGCCAGCAGCCAAGATCAGGGAGGGGGCGAGCAGTACTTC	CASSQDQGGGEQYF
TRBV13	-	TRBJ2-3	-	TGTGCCAGCAGCTCCTCCGACATAAGGATAGATACGCAGTATTTT	CASSSSDIRIDTQYF
TRBV5-1	many	TRBJ2-1	TRBD1	TGCGCCAGCAGCTTGGTAGGGGGCAGGGGTGAGCAGTTCTTC	CASSLVGGRGEQFF
TRBV7-9	-	TRBJ1-2	-	TGTGCCAGCAGCTCCTCGGGCATTTACTATGGCTACACCTTC	CASSSSGIYYGYTF
TRBV7-2	-	TRBJ2-7	-	TGTGCCAGCAGCTTGACCCGGACTGGGCTCGAGCAGTACTTC	CASSLTRTGLEQYF
TRBV12-3/TRBV12-4	many	TRBJ2-4	-	TGTGCCAGCAGTAAAACAGTAGCCAAAAACATTCAGTACTTC	CASSKTVAKNIQYF
TRBV2	-	TRBJ1-6	TRBD1	TGTGCCTCCCGGGACAGCCTGGGACCCCTCCACTTT	CASRDSLGPLHF
TRBV12-3/TRBV12-4	-	TRBJ2-1	-	TGTGCCAGCCGCCGGGCCCTCACTGAGCAGTTCTTC	CASRRALTEQFF
TRBV25-1	-	TRBJ1-1	-	TGTGCCAGCAGTCATTACACTGAAGCTTTCTTT	CASSHYTEAFF
TRBV29-1	many	TRBJ2-7	-	TGCAGCGTTGACCAGGGGACTTACGAGCAGTACTTC	CSVDQGTYEQYF
TRBV6-1	-	TRBJ2-5	TRBD1	TGTGCCAGCAGTGAAGCATGGGACAGGGGCAAGACCCAGTACTTC	CASSEAWDRGKTQYF
TRBV12-3/TRBV12-4	few	TRBJ1-1	-	TGTGCCAGCAGTGTGGACGGCCTAATGAACACTGAAGCTTTCTTT	CASSVDGLMNTEAFF
TRBV7-2	-	TRBJ2-7	TRBD1	TGTGCCAGCAGCCCAACAGGAGGGACAGGGTCCGAGCAGTACTTC	CASSPTGGTGSEQYF
TRBV18	few	TRBJ2-5	-	TGTGCCAGCTCACCGGGAAGCCGGGAGACCCAGTACTTC	CASSPGSRETQYF
TRBV20-1	-	TRBJ2-7	-	TGCAGTGCTAGACATCCCCTAGGCGAGCAGTACTTC	CSARHPLGEQYF
TRBV2	few	TRBJ2-1	TRBD1	TGTGCCAGCGCCGGGACAGGGGCGAATGAGCAGTTCTTC	CASAGTGANEQFF
TRBV6-1	few	TRBJ2-7	-	TGTGCCAGCAGCCACGGACTTGCCTCCTACGAGCAGTACTTC	CASSHGLASYEQYF
TRBV4-2	few	TRBJ2-1	-	TGTGCCAGCAGATACGGGTCTCCATACAATGAGCAGTTCTTC	CASRYGSPYNEQFF
TRBV7-2	few	TRBJ2-1	-	TGTGCCAGCAGCTTAGGACTGATCTCCTACAATGAGCAGTTCTTC	CASSLGLISYNEQFF
TRBV20-1	-	TRBJ1-2	TRBD1	TGCAGTGCGCAAAGGGACAGGGGTTTAGGCTACACCTTC	CSAQRDRGLGYTF
TRBV27	few	TRBJ1-1	TRBD1	TGTGCCAGCAGTCTCTGGCCGGGACAGATGAACACTGAAGCTTTCTTT	CASSLWPGQMNTEAFF
TRBV20-1	many	TRBJ2-1	-	TGCAGTGCTAAACGGGGAAACAATGAGCAGTTCTTC	CSAKRGNNEQFF
TRBV2	few	TRBJ2-2	-	TGTGCCAGCAGTGAGGCGGCTAGCAGATACACCGGGGAGCTGTTTTTT	CASSEAASRYTGELFF
TRBV28	many	TRBJ2-7	-	TGTGCCAGCAGCACGGGACAACCCTACGAGCAGTACTTC	CASSTGQPYEQYF
TRBV6-1	few	TRBJ2-7	-	TGTGCCAGCAGTCCCCTTCCGGTGGGTGGGGGCGAGCAGTACTTC	CASSPLPVGGGEQYF
TRBV7-9	-	TRBJ1-2	-	TGTGCCAGCAGCCGGGGGCAGCCGTCCTATGGCTACACCTTC	CASSRGQPSYGYTF
TRBV20-1	-	TRBJ2-3	-	TGCAGTGCCGAGTGGCGGGAAAGCACAGATACGCAGTATTTT	CSAEWRESTDTQYF
TRBV20-1	-	TRBJ2-3	-	TGCAGTGCTAGCGAGACAGGATATAGCACAGATACGCAGTATTTT	CSASETGYSTDTQYF
TRBV20-1	few	TRBJ2-1	TRBD2	TGCAGTGCCCTGGGACTAGCGGGAAACTATGAGCAGTTCTTC	CSALGLAGNYEQFF
TRBV29-1	few	TRBJ2-5	TRBD1	TGCAGCGCCATAAGGACAGGGCTTGAGACCCAGTACTTC	CSAIRTGLETQYF
TRBV7-9	-	TRBJ1-1	-	TGTGCCAGCAGCGCCCAGGGGAGTGGCACTGAAGCTTTCTTT	CASSAQGSGTEAFF
TRBV28	-	TRBJ2-3	-	TGTGCCAGCAGTAAATACCCTACTAGCACAGATACGCAGTATTTT	CASSKYPTSTDTQYF
TRBV5-6	-	TRBJ2-5	TRBD1	TGTGCCAGCAGCATCGACAGGGGGCCAGGTCGATACTTC	CASSIDRGPGRYF
TRBV7-9	-	TRBJ1-2	TRBD1	TGTGCCAGCAGCGAACAGGGGGCGGAAGGCTACACCTTC	CASSEQGAEGYTF
TRBV6-1	-	TRBJ2-7	-	TGTGCCAGCAGGTGGAGGGGGGGCGGTGTAACCTACGAGCAGTACTTC	CASRWRGGGVTYEQYF
TRBV6-5	many	TRBJ2-6	-	TGTGCCAGCAGTTATGAACACGCGGGGGCCAACGTCCTGACTTTC	CASSYEHAGANVLTF
TRBV27	few	TRBJ1-1	-	TGTGCCACGCAGGTCATGAACACTGAAGCTTTCTTT	CATQVMNTEAFF
TRBV5-1	many	TRBJ2-7	TRBD2	TGCGCCAGCAAAGAGGGACTACCGCCCTACGAGCAGTACTTC	CASKEGLPPYEQYF
TRBV29-1	-	TRBJ1-1	-	TGCAGCGTTGAAGCCGGCATAAACACTGAAGCTTTCTTT	CSVEAGINTEAFF
TRBV7-6	-	TRBJ2-5	TRBD2	TGTGCCAGCAGCTTAGAGGCGGGGGGCGCCGGCTGGAGCGAGACCCAGTACTTC	CASSLEAGGAGWSETQYF